Given below is one TCR beta chain in context. Its antigen is not identified. There are 14 residues in the CDR3. J was trimmed by 2 bases and V by 6 bases; bases with no gene match: 4. CDR1 and CDR2 (germline): SNHLY, FYNNEI. These data are taken from a study of cytomegalovirus exposure and HLA in healthy donors. The study ran its PCR with 60 Vbeta and 13 Jbeta primers. Data came from immunoSEQ multiplex PCR; TCRdb stores just in-frame clones and leaves some out. This repertoire shows some 270,000 clones, about nine tenths found once; its top ten account for about 1.5%. Study results and caveats: The authors listed some 150 TCR beta chains as cytomegalovirus-associated. Donor immune exposure was known only as CMV serostatus.

This clonotype was obtained from a girl under 10 years old in good health and CMV-seronegative. The sample comprised PBMCs. The chain employs TRBV2 and TRBJ2-7, with TRBD1 matching 10 bases. The CDR3 bases are TGTGCCAGCAGGAGGGACAGGGGCGCCTACGAGCAGTACTTC. It encodes CASRRDRGAYEQYF.